Presented here are 2 T cell receptor beta chains from one specimen sequenced in a study of T cell repertoires in cytomegalovirus infection. TCRdb recomputed calls from the reads with MiXCR, one row per CDR3 protein. This table has around 300,000 distinct CDR3 sequences, more than 8% appearing once. The sample consisted of PBMCs. The receptors come from a human donor in good health (CMV status not recorded). Some clones in this sample may be carry-over from other donors' samples.

This chain uses TRBV7-6 with TRBJ1-5, with D uncertain. With 0 bases removed from V and 6 bases from J, the gap between germline ends came to 6 bases. CDR3 size: 13 residues. Germline loops: CDR1 SGHVS, CDR2 FNYEAQ. The CDR3 loop reads CASSLAEGQPQHF. CDR3 nucleotide sequence: TGTGCCAGCAGCTTAGCGGAGGGTCAGCCCCAGCATTTT.

This clonotype was seen a handful of times. The V gene is TRBV24-1, the J gene TRBJ2-1; D gene uncertain. V lost 2 bases to trimming and J lost 9 bases, with 10 bases between them. The CDR3 sequence is 13 residues long. CDR1 is KGHDR, CDR2 SFDVKD, per germline. DNA of the CDR3: TGTGCCACCAGTGATTCCCCAGACGGTGAGCAGTTCTTC. Amino acid sequence: CATSDSPDGEQFF.